Each of the 11 T cell receptor beta chains below was sequenced from the same sample in a study of control samples from healthy donors and cancer patients. Sequencing was performed with immunoSEQ multiplex PCR; in TCRdb, only in-frame clones are kept and a portion is missing. The data show around 120,000 clones, with approximately 94% seen just once and under 2% held by the top ten. The material sequenced was PBMCs. These receptors originate from a man aged 45-65 years with head and neck cancer.

The V call is TRBV24-1, the J call TRBJ2-1; D is unresolved. This CDR3 region has 15 residues. Per germline, CDR1 KGHDR and CDR2 SFDVKD. V lost 9 bases and J 10 bases, leaving 24 bases between the germline ends. The CDR3, as DNA: TGTGCCACCTCCGGGCCGGGCCTAGGCGTCCAGGAGCAGTTCTTC. Translation gives CATSGPGLGVQEQFF.

The genes are TRBV19 and TRBJ1-1; 8 nucleotides align to TRBD1. The length of the CDR3 is 15 residues. Per germline, CDR1 LNHDA and CDR2 SQIVND (reference sequence). The V segment lost 9 bases and the J segment 0 bases; nucleotides outside the gene matches: 9. The CDR3: CASPPQGAMNTEAFF. The CDR3 DNA follows: TGTGCCAGCCCCCCCCAGGGGGCAATGAACACTGAAGCTTTCTTT.

The genes are TRBV3-1 (or the pseudogene TRBV3-2) and TRBJ2-7; the D gene is possibly TRBD2 (6 bases). Germline V gene data show CDR1 as LGHDT and CDR2 as YNNKEL (reference sequence). The ends were cut back, 6 bases at V and 4 bases at J, with 19 bases in the middle. The CDR3 covers 15 residues. CDR3 protein: CASSYSGGLSYEQYF. CDR3 nucleotide sequence: TGTGCCAGCAGTTATAGTGGAGGGTTATCGTACGAGCAGTACTTC.

The sample holds one count of this clone. The chain has TRBV28 and TRBJ2-2; 7 nucleotides match TRBD2. The trim removed 7 bases at V and 6 bases at J, leaving 8 bases unmatched. Germline CDR1 is MDHEN and CDR2 is SYDVKM. The CDR3 length is 14 residues. In nucleotides, the CDR3 is TGTGCCAGCACCATGGGGGGGGTCGCCGGGGAGCTGTTTTTT. Protein sequence: CASTMGGVAGELFF.

V and J are TRBV12-3 or TRBV12-4 and TRBJ1-5; unclear D gene. The length of the CDR3 is 13 residues. V gave up 1 base and J gave up 5 bases, with 6 bases separating them. The CDR3 here is CASSLGGDQPQHF. DNA of the CDR3: TGTGCCAGCAGTTTAGGGGGAGATCAGCCCCAGCATTTT.

The V gene is TRBV7-5, the J gene TRBJ1-1; TRBD1, the table's D call, lacks a check against the DNA. TRBV7-5 is an annotated pseudogene. The CDR3 runs to 13 residues. The CDR3, as DNA: TGTGTCATCGATACTCCACGACAGCGACAAGCTTTCTTT. Translating gives CVIDTPRQRQAFF.

This sequence joins TRBV5-1 and TRBJ1-6; 12 nucleotides align to TRBD1. The junction had 12 bases not matched to a gene; V was cut back by 4 bases and J by 16 bases. CDR1 and CDR2 (germline): SGHRS, YFSETQ. This CDR3 region has 15 residues. The CDR3 sequence: CASSQPGQGAKALHF. The CDR3 nucleotides read TGCGCCAGCAGCCAACCGGGACAGGGGGCCAAGGCGCTCCACTTT.

This chain uses TRBV7-2 with TRBJ1-3, with a weak D call TRBD1 (6 bases). The V and J ends lost 5 bases and 0 bases respectively, with 11 bases between them. Germline V lookup: CDR1 SGHTA, CDR2 FQGNSA. The length of the CDR3 is 15 residues. CDR3 in amino acids: CASSPRGSSGNTIYF. CDR3 coding DNA: TGTGCCAGCAGCCCCAGGGGCAGCTCTGGAAACACCATATATTTT.

The CDR3 loop reads CASRITGPRGYTF. The CDR3 DNA reads as TGTGCCAGTAGGATCACGGGCCCGCGTGGCTACACCTTC. The chain employs TRBV19 and TRBJ1-2; D uncertain. This CDR3 region has 13 residues. The V gene lost 6 bases and the J gene lost 7 bases, with 15 bases spanning the gap. CDR1 is LNHDA, CDR2 SQIVND, per germline (reference sequence).

This clone was counted once. The V call is TRBV12-3 or TRBV12-4, the J call TRBJ1-1; D unresolved. The V end lost 3 bases, the J end lost 4 bases, and 3 bases lay between the germline ends. The CDR3 runs to 11 residues. DNA for the CDR3: TGTGCCAGCAGTTTCGGCACTGAAGCTTTCTTT. It yields the protein CASSFGTEAFF.

The chain couples TRBV3-1 (or the pseudogene TRBV3-2) to TRBJ2-5, with TRBD2 matching 9 bases. CDR1 and CDR2 (germline): LGHDT, YNNKEL (reference sequence). Trimming cost V 4 bases and J 5 bases; bases outside gene matches: 14. This CDR3 is 17 amino acids long. The CDR3 sequence is CASSPLTSGSARETQYF. The DNA of the CDR3 is TGTGCCAGCAGCCCCTTAACTAGCGGGTCGGCGAGGGAGACCCAGTACTTC.